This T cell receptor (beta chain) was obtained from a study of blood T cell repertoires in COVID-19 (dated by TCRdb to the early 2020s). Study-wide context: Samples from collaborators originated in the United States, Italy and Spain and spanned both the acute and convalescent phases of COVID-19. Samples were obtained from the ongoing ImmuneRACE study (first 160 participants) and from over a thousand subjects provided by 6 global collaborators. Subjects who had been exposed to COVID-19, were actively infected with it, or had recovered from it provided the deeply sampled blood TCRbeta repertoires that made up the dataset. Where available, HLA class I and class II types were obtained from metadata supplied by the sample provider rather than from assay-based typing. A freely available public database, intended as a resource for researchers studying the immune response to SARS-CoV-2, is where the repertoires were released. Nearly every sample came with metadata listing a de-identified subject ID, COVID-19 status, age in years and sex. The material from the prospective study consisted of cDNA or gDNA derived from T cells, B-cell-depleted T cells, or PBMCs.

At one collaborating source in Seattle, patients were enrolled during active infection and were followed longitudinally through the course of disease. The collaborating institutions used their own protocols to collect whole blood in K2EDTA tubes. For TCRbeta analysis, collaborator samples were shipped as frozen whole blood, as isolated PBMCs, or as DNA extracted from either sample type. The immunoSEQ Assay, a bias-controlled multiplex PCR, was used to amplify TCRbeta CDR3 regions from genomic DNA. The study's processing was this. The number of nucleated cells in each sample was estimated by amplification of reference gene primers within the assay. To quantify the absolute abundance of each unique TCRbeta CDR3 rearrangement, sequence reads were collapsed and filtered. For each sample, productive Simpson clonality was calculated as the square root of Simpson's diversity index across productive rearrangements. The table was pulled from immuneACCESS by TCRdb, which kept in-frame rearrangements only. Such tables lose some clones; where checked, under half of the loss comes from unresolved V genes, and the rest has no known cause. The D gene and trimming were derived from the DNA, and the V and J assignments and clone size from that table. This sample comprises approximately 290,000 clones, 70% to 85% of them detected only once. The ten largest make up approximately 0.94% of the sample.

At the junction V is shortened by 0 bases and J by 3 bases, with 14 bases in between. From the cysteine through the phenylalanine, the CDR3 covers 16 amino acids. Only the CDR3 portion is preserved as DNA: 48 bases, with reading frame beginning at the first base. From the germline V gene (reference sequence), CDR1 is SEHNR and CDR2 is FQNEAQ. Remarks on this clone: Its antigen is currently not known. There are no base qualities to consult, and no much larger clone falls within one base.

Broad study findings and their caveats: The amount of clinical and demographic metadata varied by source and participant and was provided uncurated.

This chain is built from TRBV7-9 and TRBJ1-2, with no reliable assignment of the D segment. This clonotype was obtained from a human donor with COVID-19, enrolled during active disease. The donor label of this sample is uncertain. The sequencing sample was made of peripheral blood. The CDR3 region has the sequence CASSLAGPGLDYGYTF. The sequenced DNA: TGTGCCAGCAGCTTAGCAGGACCCGGACTGGACTATGGCTACACCTTC.